This T cell receptor beta chain was obtained from a study of T cell changes during pregnancy in multiple sclerosis. V lost 3 bases to trimming and J lost 6 bases, with 16 bases between them. This CDR3 is built from 15 residues. Germline CDR1 SGHRS, CDR2 YFSETQ. Clones were read by immunoSEQ multiplex PCR, and TCRdb kept only the in-frame ones, dropping some. The data show more than 70,000 clones, with 85% to 95% seen just once and 0.8% to 0.95% held by the top ten. The sample was peripheral blood, taken before pregnancy. The genes are TRBV5-1 and TRBJ1-3; a possible D gene is TRBD1 (5 bases). The source of this sequence is a female donor with multiple sclerosis, enrolled in a pregnancy study. The CDR3 reads CASSYEGGTKNTIYF. The CDR3 region has the DNA TGCGCCAGCAGCTACGAAGGCGGGACCAAAAACACCATATATTTT. The full variable domain, its missing parts supplied by reference TRBV5-1 and TRBJ1-3, is KAGVTQTPRYLIKTRGQQVTLSCSPISGHRSVSWYQQTPGQGLQFLFEYFSETQRNKGNFPGRFSGRQFSNSRSEMNVSTLELGDSALYLCASSYEGGTKNTIYFGEGSWLTVV.